A single sample is the source of the 2 T cell receptor beta chains below, sequenced in a study of blood T cell repertoires in COVID-19. Method: immunoSEQ multiplex PCR; TCRdb's copy keeps in-frame clones and lacks some. The sample carries a few hundred thousand clones, approximately 90% recorded once. The sequenced material came from PBMCs or T cells enriched from blood (not recorded which). These TCRs come from a woman aged 45 to 65 who had recovered from COVID-19.

The chain links TRBV5-1 to TRBJ1-1; D is ambiguous. The germline gives CDR1 SGHRS, CDR2 YFSETQ. Trimming removed 1 base at V and 0 bases at J, with 16 bases between. There are 17 residues in the CDR3. CDR3 bases: TGCGCCAGCAGCTTGCTAGGTCCTCTTATAATGAACACTGAAGCTTTCTTT. Translating it yields CASSLLGPLIMNTEAFF. The variable domain in full, with the rest retrieved from reference TRBV5-1 and TRBJ1-1, is KAGVTQTPRYLIKTRGQQVTLSCSPISGHRSVSWYQQTPGQGLQFLFEYFSETQRNKGNFPGRFSGRQFSNSRSEMNVSTLELGDSALYLCASSLLGPLIMNTEAFFGQGTRLTVV.

This clone has more than one count but fewer than ten. The rearrangement links TRBV28 to TRBJ2-2; 9 bases are shared with TRBD1. The germline V gene encodes CDR1 MDHEN and CDR2 SYDVKM. V was pared by 2 bases and J by 1 base, with 2 bases of the junction left unmatched. The CDR3 has 16 residues. CDR3 loop: CASSLLTGGNTGELFF. In nucleotides, the CDR3 is TGTGCCAGCAGTTTACTGACAGGGGGGAACACCGGGGAGCTGTTTTTT.